A single sample gave rise to the 16 T cell receptor beta chains below, sequenced in a study of early T cells in non-severe SARS-CoV-2 infection. Via MiXCR, TCRdb re-called the 5' RACE reads, giving one row per CDR3 protein. The sample consists of tens of thousands of distinct CDR3 sequences, roughly 6% of them appearing once. The sample was whole blood. The receptors here all came from an adult who was a healthcare worker with PCR-confirmed SARS-CoV-2 infection or an uninfected control (not recorded which).

Only a few counts were recorded for this clonotype. The V call is TRBV11-2, the J call TRBJ2-5; D gene unclear. The CDR3 length is 14 residues. V was trimmed by 2 bases and J by 5 bases, leaving 12 bases between them. Per germline, CDR1 SGHAT and CDR2 FQNNGV. The CDR3 DNA reads as TGTGCCAGCAGCTTACGTGGGGATGAGGAGACCCAGTACTTC. This encodes CASSLRGDEETQYF.

This clonotype has a count of ten or more. The rearrangement uses TRBV10-2 and TRBJ2-2; tentative D call: TRBD1 (5 bases). Trimming cost V 4 bases and J 4 bases, with 13 bases left between them. CDR1 WSHSY and CDR2 SAAADI come from the germline V gene. CDR3 length: 15 residues. As DNA, the CDR3 is TGCGCCAGCAGTGGCCCAGGGAAGAGCACCGGGGAGCTGTTTTTT. Encoded protein: CASSGPGKSTGELFF.

At least ten counts were recorded for this clonotype. V and J are TRBV20-1 and TRBJ2-1; 11 positions match TRBD2. Germline V gene lookup returns CDR1 DFQATT and CDR2 SNEGSKA (reference sequence). The CDR3 contains 16 residues. V lost 5 bases and J lost 0; bases outside the gene matches: 6. The CDR3 protein is CSALTSGGISYNEQFF. CDR3 in DNA: TGCAGTGCTCTTACTAGCGGGGGCATCTCCTACAATGAGCAGTTCTTC.

This clonotype was detected only a few times. The genes are TRBV18 and TRBJ1-1; D is undetermined. Trimming stripped 6 bases from V and 4 bases from J, with 6 bases between. Per the germline V gene, CDR1 is KGHSH and CDR2 is LQKENI. The CDR3 runs to 11 residues. The CDR3 DNA reads TGTGCCAGCTCCCTAAGCACTGAAGCTTTCTTT. Translation gives CASSLSTEAFF. The whole variable domain, remainder taken from reference TRBV18 and TRBJ1-1, is NAGVMQNPRHLVRRRGQEARLRCSPMKGHSHVYWYRQLPEEGLKFMVYLQKENIIDESGMPKERFSAEFPKEGPSILRIQQVVRGDSAAYFCASSLSTEAFFGQGTRLTVV.

This clonotype was detected ten times or more. The genes are TRBV7-9 and TRBJ2-1; TRBD2 matches 7 bases. Germline V CDR1 and CDR2: SEHNR, FQNEAQ (reference sequence). CDR3 size: 15 residues. V lost 2 bases to trimming and J lost 3 bases; unmatched junction nucleotides: 4. CDR3 in DNA: TGTGCCAGCAGCTTAATACTAGCGAACTACAATGAGCAGTTCTTC. Translating it yields CASSLILANYNEQFF.

This clonotype occurred many times. The gene calls are TRBV12-3 or TRBV12-4 and TRBJ2-7; TRBD2 is a possible D gene (6 bases). Trimming stripped 1 base from V and 2 bases from J, with 12 bases between. This CDR3 is 15 amino acids long. This CDR3 reads CASSLVAGKTYEQYF. The DNA of the CDR3 is TGTGCCAGCAGTTTAGTTGCGGGGAAGACCTACGAGCAGTACTTC.

This clonotype was seen a handful of times. This chain joins TRBV18 and TRBJ1-2; unclear D gene. CDR3 size: 14 residues. Trimming pared 0 bases from V and 6 bases from J, leaving 11 bases between. CDR1 is KGHSH and CDR2 is LQKENI in the germline V gene. The CDR3 coding sequence is TGTGCCAGCTCACCACCCGTCCCTGAGGATGGCTACACCTTC. Protein sequence: CASSPPVPEDGYTF.

The chain couples TRBV7-9 to TRBJ1-6; D gene uncertain. This CDR3 comprises 14 residues. V lost 4 bases, J lost 8 bases, and 12 bases lay in between. Germline CDR1 is SEHNR and CDR2 is FQNEAQ (reference sequence). CDR3 bases: TGTGCCAGCAGCTCCTCCGGATCGGATTCACCCCTCCACTTT. Translating it yields CASSSSGSDSPLHF.

The V gene is TRBV7-8, the J gene TRBJ2-5; 11 nucleotides match TRBD2. The CDR3 consists of 15 residues. With V trimmed by 5 bases and J by 2 bases, 4 bases remained unmatched. Germline CDR1 and CDR2: SGHVS and FQNEAQ. The CDR3 coding sequence is TGTGCCAGCAGCCTGGGACTAGCGGAACAAGAGACCCAGTACTTC. Its protein is CASSLGLAEQETQYF.

This clonotype was seen repeatedly, ten times or more. The gene calls are TRBV11-2 and TRBJ2-7; D might be TRBD1 or TRBD2, each matching 5 bases. Germline CDR1 reads SGHAT; CDR2 reads FQNNGV. V was shortened by 0 bases and J by 7 bases, with 13 bases between the two germline ends. The CDR3 is made up of 14 amino acids. CDR3 DNA: TGTGCCAGCAGCTTAGAAGGGACCTCGGGGGAGCAGTACTTC. Protein product: CASSLEGTSGEQYF.

This clonotype was detected ten times or more. The chain joins TRBV12-3 or TRBV12-4 to TRBJ2-7; D may correspond to TRBD1 or TRBD2 (6 bases each). This CDR3 contains 12 residues. Trimming removed 1 base at V and 8 bases at J, with 9 bases between. The CDR3 bases are TGTGCCAGCAGTTTAGTAGGGGGGCAGCAGTACTTC. This encodes CASSLVGGQQYF.

This clonotype was picked up many times. The CDR3 region is CSALGNTGELFF. The CDR3 bases are TGCAGTGCTTTGGGGAACACCGGGGAGCTGTTTTTT. The chain employs TRBV20-1 and TRBJ2-2; D is undetermined. V shed 5 bases and J shed 1 base, with 5 bases lying between them. The CDR3 loop spans 12 amino acids. CDR1 is DFQATT, CDR2 SNEGSKA, per germline (reference sequence).

This clonotype occurred many times. The rearrangement links TRBV7-6 to TRBJ2-3, with unresolved D. The CDR3 totals 12 residues. Germline V lookup: CDR1 SGHVS, CDR2 FNYEAQ. The V end was cut by 3 bases, the J end by 6 bases, with 7 bases between. The CDR3 loop is CASSFIGDTQYF. The CDR3 nucleotides read TGTGCCAGCAGCTTTATTGGGGATACGCAGTATTTT.

There are many counts of this clonotype. The rearrangement joins TRBV18 to TRBJ1-5; 7 nucleotides align to TRBD1. The CDR3 consists of 18 residues. V dropped 5 bases and J dropped 1; count of bases not matched to a gene: 14. The V gene's germline CDR1 is KGHSH and CDR2 LQKENI. The CDR3 region is CASSSTLTGWDSNQPQHF. The CDR3 DNA reads as TGTGCCAGCTCATCAACGCTGACAGGGTGGGACAGCAATCAGCCCCAGCATTTT.

This clonotype has a count of ten or more. The chain is built from TRBV3-1 and TRBJ2-3; possible D gene TRBD1, 5 bases. CDR1 and CDR2 (germline): LGHDT, YNNKEL (reference sequence). With 6 bases removed from V and 2 bases from J, the gap between germline ends came to 12 bases. CDR3 length: 14 amino acids. CDR3 region: CASSLGPHTDTQYF. The CDR3 DNA reads as TGTGCCAGCAGTCTGGGGCCTCACACAGATACGCAGTATTTT.

This clonotype has a handful of counts. V is TRBV15 and J is TRBJ1-2; D is possibly TRBD1 (5 bases). The CDR3 runs 13 residues. CDR1 is LNHNV, CDR2 YYDKDF, per germline (reference sequence). The germline V and J ends were trimmed by 0 bases and 10 bases, with 12 bases remaining between them. The CDR3, as DNA: TGTGCCACCAGCAGAGATCAGGGTTCAGACTACACCTTC. Its translation: CATSRDQGSDYTF.